This T cell receptor beta chain appears in the sequencing data of a study of cytomegalovirus exposure and HLA in healthy donors. Points from the study as a whole: Reportedly, cytomegalovirus status was diagnosed with high sensitivity and specificity. CMV antigen specificity was confirmed in vitro for a few CMV-associated chains. Listed as cytomegalovirus-associated were more than 150 TCR beta chains.

About this clone itself: Its specificity is not known.

Trimming removed 5 bases from V and 0 bases from J, with 7 bases in between. Germline lookup yields CDR1 MNHNY and CDR2 SVGAGI (reference sequence). The CDR3 extends over 13 amino acids. Separation from the roughly 670-subject first cohort characterized the roughly 120-subject validation cohort, to which the donors belonged. Sequenced by immunoSEQ multiplex PCR; TCRdb stores in-frame clones only, minus some. In the table there are 150,000 to 180,000 clones, just over 85% of which are singletons. Material for sequencing was PBMCs. The V call is TRBV6-6, the J call TRBJ1-1, with D perhaps TRBD1 (6 bases). The clonotype was recovered from a human donor in good health. CDR3 region: CASSTGMNTEAFF. In nucleotides, the CDR3 is TGTGCCAGCAGTACAGGGATGAACACTGAAGCTTTCTTT.